Sequencing of this T cell receptor (beta chain) was carried out in a study of T cells expressing NK-cell markers. TCRdb re-called the 5' RACE reads and shows each CDR3 protein once, DNA omitted. This table lists 300,000 to 500,000 distinct CDR3 sequences. Germline assignment: CDR1 ENHRY and CDR2 SYGVKD. The CDR3 is 14 amino acids. The TCR comes from a woman between 50 and 59 years old in good health. This chain joins TRBV10-3 and TRBJ2-7; TCRdb lists TRBD2, though no DNA is available to test this call. The specimen sequenced was blood T cells: a sorted CD56 or NKG2C T cell subset, CD4+ or CD8+ T cells, or bulk PBMC T cells (not recorded which). The CDR3 sequence: CAIKRGAGTYEQYF.